Listed below are T cell receptor beta chains from one sample, sequenced in a study of T cell responses to AZD1222 COVID-19 vaccine. Sequencing used immunoSEQ multiplex PCR; TCRdb keeps in-frame clones, though not all of them. In the table there are 85,000 to 130,000 clones, around 91% of which are singletons. The sequences come from peripheral blood, collected on day 0 of AZD1222 vaccination. These receptors all stem from an adult in good health. Both conserved end residues are part of each CDR3. D genes are given only for firm matches. Some rows mark clone size as missing; the rest say once, few, many or name a class of expanded clone.

j_call: TRBJ1-5
v_call: TRBV24-1
d_call: TRBD1
clone_size: NA
cdr3_aa: CATSDSRQGSNQPQHF
cdr3_nt: TGTGCCACCAGTGATTCTAGACAGGGTAGCAATCAGCCCCAGCATTTT

j_call: TRBJ1-2
v_call: TRBV9
d_call: TRBD1
clone_size: NA
cdr3_aa: CASSVDGTGGMYGYTF
cdr3_nt: TGTGCCAGCAGCGTAGACGGGACAGGAGGAATGTATGGCTACACCTTC

j_call: TRBJ1-4
v_call: TRBV5-5
d_call: NA
clone_size: NA
cdr3_aa: CASSKVGGVNEKLFF
cdr3_nt: TGTGCCAGCAGCAAAGTAGGGGGAGTTAATGAAAAACTGTTTTTT

j_call: TRBJ2-5
v_call: TRBV6-5
d_call: TRBD1
clone_size: NA
cdr3_aa: CASSSPRQGAGETQYF
cdr3_nt: TGTGCCAGCAGTTCCCCGAGACAGGGGGCTGGGGAGACCCAGTACTTC

j_call: TRBJ2-3
v_call: TRBV11-1
d_call: NA
clone_size: NA
cdr3_aa: CASSLVWVGSTDTQYF
cdr3_nt: TGTGCCAGCAGCTTAGTATGGGTGGGGAGCACAGATACGCAGTATTTT

j_call: TRBJ2-3
v_call: TRBV9
d_call: NA
clone_size: few
cdr3_aa: CASSEQGIVTDTQYF
cdr3_nt: TGTGCCAGCAGCGAACAGGGTATAGTGACAGATACGCAGTATTTT

j_call: TRBJ2-6
v_call: TRBV10-2
d_call: TRBD1
clone_size: NA
cdr3_aa: CASTDGQGRSGANVLTF
cdr3_nt: TGCGCCAGCACCGATGGACAGGGGAGGTCAGGGGCCAACGTCCTGACTTTC

j_call: TRBJ1-2
v_call: TRBV6-1
d_call: NA
clone_size: NA
cdr3_aa: CASSEGGPGGRNYGYTF
cdr3_nt: TGTGCCAGCAGTGAAGGGGGCCCGGGGGGGCGCAACTATGGCTACACCTTC

j_call: TRBJ2-5
v_call: TRBV6-5
d_call: TRBD2
clone_size: NA
cdr3_aa: CASRSSGEETQYF
cdr3_nt: TGTGCCAGCAGAAGTAGCGGGGAAGAGACCCAGTACTTC

j_call: TRBJ2-1
v_call: TRBV7-7
d_call: NA
clone_size: once
cdr3_aa: CASSPDTYNEQFF
cdr3_nt: TGTGCTAGCAGCCCGGACACTTACAATGAGCAGTTCTTC

j_call: TRBJ1-1
v_call: TRBV7-8
d_call: NA
clone_size: NA
cdr3_aa: CASSRQVSMNTEAFF
cdr3_nt: TGTGCCAGCAGCCGACAGGTTTCAATGAACACTGAAGCTTTCTTT

j_call: TRBJ1-1
v_call: TRBV13
d_call: TRBD1
clone_size: NA
cdr3_aa: CAGSSGQGTTEAFF
cdr3_nt: TGTGCCGGCAGCTCGGGACAGGGTACTACTGAAGCTTTCTTT

j_call: TRBJ1-2
v_call: TRBV7-6
d_call: NA
clone_size: NA
cdr3_aa: CASSPDGGANYGYTF
cdr3_nt: TGTGCCAGCAGCCCGGACGGAGGAGCTAACTATGGCTACACCTTC

j_call: TRBJ1-1
v_call: TRBV9
d_call: NA
clone_size: NA
cdr3_aa: CASSVVESAEAFF
cdr3_nt: TGTGCCAGCAGCGTAGTAGAGAGTGCTGAAGCTTTCTTT

j_call: TRBJ2-1
v_call: TRBV5-4
d_call: TRBD2
clone_size: NA
cdr3_aa: CASSLGYVGGTFSYNEQFF
cdr3_nt: TGTGCCAGCAGCTTGGGTTACGTGGGGGGGACCTTCTCCTACAATGAGCAGTTCTTC

j_call: TRBJ2-3
v_call: TRBV5-1
d_call: NA
clone_size: NA
cdr3_aa: CASSWGTDTQYF
cdr3_nt: TGCGCCAGCAGCTGGGGCACAGATACGCAGTATTTT

j_call: TRBJ1-2
v_call: TRBV11-1
d_call: NA
clone_size: NA
cdr3_aa: CASSLKGDYGYTF
cdr3_nt: TGTGCCAGCAGCTTAAAGGGTGACTATGGCTACACCTTC

j_call: TRBJ2-7
v_call: TRBV6-5
d_call: NA
clone_size: NA
cdr3_aa: CASSYSPSSSYEQYF
cdr3_nt: TGTGCCAGCAGTTACTCCCCGTCCAGCTCCTACGAGCAGTACTTC

j_call: TRBJ2-1
v_call: TRBV11-2
d_call: TRBD2
clone_size: NA
cdr3_aa: CASSLDRTSGGGSGEQFF
cdr3_nt: TGTGCCAGCAGCTTAGATCGGACTAGTGGGGGGGGATCGGGTGAGCAGTTCTTC

j_call: TRBJ2-7
v_call: TRBV5-4
d_call: TRBD1
clone_size: few
cdr3_aa: CASSPGQDFYEQYF
cdr3_nt: TGTGCCAGCAGCCCGGGACAGGATTTCTACGAGCAGTACTTC

j_call: TRBJ2-2
v_call: TRBV2
d_call: NA
clone_size: NA
cdr3_aa: CASSRDMNTGELFF
cdr3_nt: TGTGCCAGCAGCCGGGACATGAACACCGGGGAGCTGTTTTTT

j_call: TRBJ2-6
v_call: TRBV30
d_call: TRBD1
clone_size: once
cdr3_aa: CAWLRTGKRSGANVLTF
cdr3_nt: TGTGCCTGGCTACGGACAGGGAAGAGGTCTGGGGCCAACGTCCTGACTTTC

j_call: TRBJ2-5
v_call: TRBV2
d_call: NA
clone_size: NA
cdr3_aa: CASRPVSGRIQETQYF
cdr3_nt: TGTGCCAGCAGACCCGTGTCAGGGCGCATCCAAGAGACCCAGTACTTC

j_call: TRBJ1-1
v_call: TRBV7-6
d_call: TRBD1
clone_size: NA
cdr3_aa: CASSLGQGPGTEAFF
cdr3_nt: TGTGCCAGCAGCTTAGGACAGGGCCCGGGCACTGAAGCTTTCTTT

j_call: TRBJ2-2
v_call: TRBV19
d_call: NA
clone_size: NA
cdr3_aa: CASTLAGTELFF
cdr3_nt: TGTGCCAGTACCCTCGCAGGAACGGAGCTGTTTTTT

j_call: TRBJ2-1
v_call: TRBV5-5
d_call: NA
clone_size: NA
cdr3_aa: CASSLAGAPGEQFF
cdr3_nt: TGTGCCAGCAGCTTGGCCGGAGCGCCGGGGGAGCAGTTCTTC

j_call: TRBJ1-6
v_call: TRBV3-1/TRBV3-2
d_call: TRBD1
clone_size: NA
cdr3_aa: CASSYKTGGGSPLHF
cdr3_nt: TGTGCCAGCAGCTATAAGACAGGGGGTGGTTCACCCCTCCACTTT

j_call: TRBJ1-2
v_call: TRBV19
d_call: TRBD1
clone_size: NA
cdr3_aa: CASSLQGGYGYTF
cdr3_nt: TGTGCCAGTAGTCTGCAGGGGGGCTATGGCTACACCTTC

j_call: TRBJ1-6
v_call: TRBV11-2
d_call: NA
clone_size: NA
cdr3_aa: CASSLAPTTYNSPLHF
cdr3_nt: TGTGCCAGCAGCTTAGCCCCCACTACCTATAATTCACCCCTCCACTTT

j_call: TRBJ1-2
v_call: TRBV20-1
d_call: NA
clone_size: few
cdr3_aa: CSAEGQYGYTF
cdr3_nt: TGCAGTGCTGAGGGACAATATGGCTACACCTTC

j_call: TRBJ1-1
v_call: TRBV6-5
d_call: TRBD1
clone_size: NA
cdr3_aa: CASSQTGAAFF
cdr3_nt: TGTGCCAGCAGCCAGACAGGGGCAGCTTTCTTT

j_call: TRBJ2-2
v_call: TRBV19
d_call: TRBD1
clone_size: NA
cdr3_aa: CASSTRQGFITGELFF
cdr3_nt: TGTGCCAGTAGTACAAGACAGGGGTTTATAACCGGGGAGCTGTTTTTT

j_call: TRBJ1-5
v_call: TRBV4-1
d_call: NA
clone_size: NA
cdr3_aa: CASSQHKQGGDQPQHF
cdr3_nt: TGCGCCAGCAGCCAACACAAACAGGGAGGTGATCAGCCCCAGCATTTT

j_call: TRBJ2-3
v_call: TRBV30
d_call: NA
clone_size: NA
cdr3_aa: CAWSGGDTQYF
cdr3_nt: TGTGCCTGGAGCGGCGGGGATACGCAGTATTTT

j_call: TRBJ2-2
v_call: TRBV25-1
d_call: NA
clone_size: NA
cdr3_aa: CASSPTGSRTGELFF
cdr3_nt: TGTGCCAGCAGTCCCACAGGGTCCAGGACCGGGGAGCTGTTTTTT

j_call: TRBJ1-2
v_call: TRBV27
d_call: NA
clone_size: NA
cdr3_aa: CASSTLLGRGQIYGYTF
cdr3_nt: TGTGCCAGCAGTACCCTGTTAGGCAGGGGACAAATCTATGGCTACACCTTC

j_call: TRBJ2-5
v_call: TRBV14
d_call: NA
clone_size: NA
cdr3_aa: CASSQLVGGHQETQYF
cdr3_nt: TGTGCCAGCAGCCAACTAGTGGGGGGGCACCAAGAGACCCAGTACTTC

j_call: TRBJ2-1
v_call: TRBV3-1/TRBV3-2
d_call: TRBD2
clone_size: NA
cdr3_aa: CASSQVTSGNEQFF
cdr3_nt: TGTGCCAGCAGCCAAGTTACTAGCGGTAATGAGCAGTTCTTC

j_call: TRBJ2-2
v_call: TRBV19
d_call: NA
clone_size: NA
cdr3_aa: CASSIPSGFAGELFF
cdr3_nt: TGTGCCAGTAGTATCCCCTCAGGGTTTGCCGGGGAGCTGTTTTTT

j_call: TRBJ2-5
v_call: TRBV18
d_call: NA
clone_size: NA
cdr3_aa: CASSPAGALQETQYF
cdr3_nt: TGTGCCAGCTCACCGGCAGGGGCCCTCCAAGAGACCCAGTACTTC

j_call: TRBJ1-2
v_call: TRBV27
d_call: TRBD1
clone_size: NA
cdr3_aa: CASSPGQGLGYGYTF
cdr3_nt: TGTGCCAGCAGTCCGGGACAGGGGTTGGGCTATGGCTACACCTTC

j_call: TRBJ1-1
v_call: TRBV9
d_call: TRBD1
clone_size: NA
cdr3_aa: CASSFLGGGMNTEAFF
cdr3_nt: TGTGCCAGCAGCTTCTTAGGGGGCGGGATGAACACTGAAGCTTTCTTT

j_call: TRBJ2-3
v_call: TRBV2
d_call: NA
clone_size: NA
cdr3_aa: CASSGTGRGTDTQYF
cdr3_nt: TGTGCCAGCAGTGGGACGGGGAGAGGCACAGATACGCAGTATTTT

j_call: TRBJ1-3
v_call: TRBV5-1
d_call: NA
clone_size: NA
cdr3_aa: CASRQQGSGNTIYF
cdr3_nt: TGCGCCAGCAGACAACAGGGATCGGGAAACACCATATATTTT

j_call: TRBJ2-5
v_call: TRBV3-1/TRBV3-2
d_call: NA
clone_size: NA
cdr3_aa: CASSQDLGKQETQYF
cdr3_nt: TGTGCCAGCAGCCAAGATTTGGGGAAACAAGAGACCCAGTACTTC

j_call: TRBJ2-2
v_call: TRBV4-2
d_call: TRBD2
clone_size: few
cdr3_aa: CASSQEWSSGSGSFRELFF
cdr3_nt: TGTGCCAGCAGCCAAGAATGGAGCTCAGGTAGCGGGAGCTTTCGGGAGCTGTTTTTT

j_call: TRBJ2-7
v_call: TRBV7-7
d_call: NA
clone_size: NA
cdr3_aa: CASSKIGGYEQYF
cdr3_nt: TGTGCTAGCAGTAAGATTGGGGGTTACGAGCAGTACTTC

j_call: TRBJ2-3
v_call: TRBV6-5
d_call: NA
clone_size: NA
cdr3_aa: CASRPYIGGADTQYF
cdr3_nt: TGTGCCAGCAGGCCGTATATCGGGGGCGCAGATACGCAGTATTTT

j_call: TRBJ1-3
v_call: TRBV6-5
d_call: NA
clone_size: NA
cdr3_aa: CASSYAGTDSGNTIYF
cdr3_nt: TGTGCCAGCAGTTACGCCGGGACTGACTCTGGAAACACCATATATTTT

j_call: TRBJ1-6
v_call: TRBV15
d_call: TRBD1
clone_size: NA
cdr3_aa: CATSSRDRNSPLHF
cdr3_nt: TGTGCCACCAGCAGCCGGGACAGAAATTCACCCCTCCACTTT